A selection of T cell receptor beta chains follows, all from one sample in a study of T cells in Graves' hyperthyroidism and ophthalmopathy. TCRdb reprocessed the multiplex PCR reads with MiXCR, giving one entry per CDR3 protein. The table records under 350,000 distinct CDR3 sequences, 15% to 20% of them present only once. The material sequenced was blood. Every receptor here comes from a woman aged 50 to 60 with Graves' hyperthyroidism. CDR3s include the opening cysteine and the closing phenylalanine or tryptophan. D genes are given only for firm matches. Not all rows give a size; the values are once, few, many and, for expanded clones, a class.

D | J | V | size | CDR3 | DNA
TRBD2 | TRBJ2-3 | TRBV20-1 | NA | CSASVLLAGFTDTQYF | TGCAGTGCTAGTGTCCTCCTAGCGGGGTTCACAGATACGCAGTATTTT
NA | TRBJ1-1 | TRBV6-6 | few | CASSYEMGTEAFF | TGTGCCAGCAGTTACGAAATGGGGACTGAAGCTTTCTTT
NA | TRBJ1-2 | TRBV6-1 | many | CASGAEGRGYTF | TGTGCCTCCGGGGCTGAGGGTCGTGGCTACACCTTC
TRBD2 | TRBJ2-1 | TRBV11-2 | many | CASSLLGGNNEQFF | TGTGCCAGCAGCTTACTCGGGGGGAATAATGAGCAGTTCTTC
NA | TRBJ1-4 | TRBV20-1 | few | CSASMWGEKLFF | TGCAGTGCTAGTATGTGGGGTGAAAAACTGTTTTTT
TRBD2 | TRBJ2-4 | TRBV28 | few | CASSLELAGVKNIQYF | TGTGCCAGCAGTTTAGAGCTAGCGGGTGTCAAAAACATTCAGTACTTC
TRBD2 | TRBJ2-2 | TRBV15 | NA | CATSRDEASGRWTGELFF | TGTGCCACCAGCAGAGATGAGGCTAGCGGGAGGTGGACCGGGGAGCTGTTTTTT
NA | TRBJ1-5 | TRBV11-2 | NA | CASSRGNSFTNQPQHF | TGTGCCAGCAGCCGAGGGAACTCTTTCACAAATCAGCCCCAGCATTTT
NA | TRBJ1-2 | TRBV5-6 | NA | CASSIRDIGGYTF | TGTGCCAGCAGCATCAGGGACATTGGTGGCTACACCTTC
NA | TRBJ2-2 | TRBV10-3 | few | CAISDPAGQYTGELFF | TGTGCCATCAGTGACCCTGCGGGACAATACACCGGGGAGCTGTTTTTT
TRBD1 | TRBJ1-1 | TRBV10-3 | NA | CAIRPGQAEAFF | TGTGCCATCAGACCGGGACAGGCTGAAGCTTTCTTT
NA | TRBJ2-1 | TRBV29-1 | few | CSVDGGSFYNEQFF | TGCAGCGTTGACGGTGGGAGCTTCTACAATGAGCAGTTCTTC
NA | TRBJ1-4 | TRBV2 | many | CASLWRGNEKLFF | TGTGCCAGCCTTTGGAGGGGAAATGAAAAACTGTTTTTT
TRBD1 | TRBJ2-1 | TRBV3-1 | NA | CASTHRGSYNEQFF | TGTGCCAGCACCCACAGGGGCTCCTACAATGAGCAGTTCTTC
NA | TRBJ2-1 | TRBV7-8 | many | CASSLVSYNEQFF | TGTGCCAGCAGCTTGGTTAGTTACAATGAGCAGTTCTTC
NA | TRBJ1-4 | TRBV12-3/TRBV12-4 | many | CASSLMGGPNEKLFF | TGTGCCAGCAGTTTGATGGGAGGACCTAATGAAAAACTGTTTTTT